The sequence of this T cell receptor beta chain was determined in a study of identical twins. Among all donors, each was a healthy Caucasian. This CDR3 is built from 15 residues. V dropped 6 bases and J dropped 7 bases, with 22 bases sitting between them. The germline CDR1 and CDR2 sequences are DFQATT and SNEGSKA (reference sequence). A single record per CDR3 protein comes from TCRdb applying MiXCR to the 5' RACE reads. The sample comprises about 490,000 distinct CDR3 sequences, 13% to 15% of which are singletons, and less than 0.5% rests with the top ten. The same data also went into a second study, on yellow fever vaccine responses in identical twins.

This receptor was obtained from a woman under 30 in good health. The sequencing input was CD4+ T cells sorted from blood. This rearrangement joins TRBV20-1 to TRBJ2-1, with TRBD2 as a possible D gene (6 bases). CDR3 loop: CSAPPKPGLLNEQFF. In nucleotides, the CDR3 is TGCAGTGCCCCTCCGAAACCGGGACTTCTAAATGAGCAGTTCTTC.